Listed below are T cell receptor beta chains from one sample, sequenced in a study of shared clonotypes between healthy human individuals. Clones were read by immunoSEQ multiplex PCR, and TCRdb kept only the in-frame ones, dropping some. The sample lists approximately 2.1 million clones, 85% to 95% seen once, with about 0.41% in the top ten. Sequenced: naive CD4+ T cells from PBMCs. The receptor set was obtained from a man aged 18-30 years in good health. Some clones in this sample may be carry-over from other donors' samples. The CDR3 runs from the conserved cysteine through the conserved F or W. D genes are given only for firm matches. Clone size appears in some rows only: once, few, many, or a class for an expanded clone.

abundance,d_gene,j_gene,v_gene,len,CDR3nt,CDR3aa
.,.,TRBJ2-2,TRBV4-3,16,TGCGCCAGCAGCCCACGGGGGTCGGCCACCACCGGGGAGCTGTTTTTT,CASSPRGSATTGELFF
.,.,TRBJ2-7,TRBV4-2,15,TGTGCCAGCAGCCAAGATCCGGAGTGGTCCTACGAGCAGTACTTC,CASSQDPEWSYEQYF
.,.,TRBJ2-5,TRBV5-8,13,TGTGCCAGCAGCTTGGATTTACGGGAGACCCAGTACTTC,CASSLDLRETQYF
.,.,TRBJ1-3,TRBV2,14,TGTGCCAGCACCCCCTCGGCAGGTGGAAACACCATATATTTT,CASTPSAGGNTIYF
.,TRBD1,TRBJ1-3,TRBV18,15,TGTGCCAGCTCACCCCAGGGGGGGAGCGGAAACACCATATATTTT,CASSPQGGSGNTIYF
.,TRBD1,TRBJ2-5,TRBV4-1,17,TGCGCCAGCAGCCAACTGTCTGGACAGGGGAGGCAAGAGACCCAGTACTTC,CASSQLSGQGRQETQYF
.,.,TRBJ2-1,TRBV28,16,TGTGCCAGCAGCACGAAGGGGCCACGCTCCTACAATGAGCAGTTCTTC,CASSTKGPRSYNEQFF
.,TRBD2,TRBJ2-7,TRBV27,16,TGTGCCAGCAGTTCCCACATGGGGGGGATCACCTACGAGCAGTACTTC,CASSSHMGGITYEQYF
.,TRBD1,TRBJ2-7,TRBV11-3,16,TGTGCCAGCAGCAAAAATGCCGGGACAGCAAACTGCGAGCAGTACTTC,CASSKNAGTANCEQYF
.,TRBD1,TRBJ1-1,TRBV5-1,14,TGCGCCAGCAGCTGGGGACAGCCGAACACTGAAGCTTTCTTT,CASSWGQPNTEAFF
.,.,TRBJ1-5,TRBV6-1,13,TGTGCCAGCAGTGACAATCACGGGCGGCCCCAGCATTTT,CASSDNHGRPQHF
.,.,TRBJ2-1,TRBV10-1,16,TGCGCCAGCAGTGGTGGAGTGCAGCGGAGTTCCAATGAGCAGTTCTTC,CASSGGVQRSSNEQFF
.,.,TRBJ1-1,TRBV28,13,TGTGCCAGCAGCCCCGGGGGGGAGGGTGAAGCTTTCTTT,CASSPGGEGEAFF
.,.,TRBJ2-2,TRBV9,15,TGTGCCAGCAGCACCCCCGGGGGAGGCACCGGGGAGCTGTTTTTT,CASSTPGGGTGELFF
.,.,TRBJ2-3,TRBV28,13,TGTGCCAGCAGTTTATTGGGGCCAGATACGCAGTATTTT,CASSLLGPDTQYF
.,TRBD1,TRBJ2-7,TRBV7-2,15,TGTGCCAGCAGCCCCGGCAGGGGGCTTGTCTACGAGCAGTACTTC,CASSPGRGLVYEQYF
.,.,TRBJ1-2,TRBV9,16,TGTGCCAGCAGCGCACAGGGTTTAAAAGCTAACTATGGCTACACCTTC,CASSAQGLKANYGYTF
.,.,TRBJ1-2,TRBV28,13,TGTGCCAGCAGTCCGGGACCCAACTATGGCTACACCTTC,CASSPGPNYGYTF
.,TRBD1,TRBJ1-5,TRBV28,15,TGTGCCAGCAGTTATACGACAGGGGGTAATCAGCCCCAGCATTTT,CASSYTTGGNQPQHF
.,TRBD2,TRBJ2-1,TRBV19,15,TGTGCCAGTAGTATGGGGACTAGTCGGGGCAATGAGCAGTTCTTC,CASSMGTSRGNEQFF
.,TRBD1,TRBJ1-1,TRBV18,15,TGTGCCAGCTCAACTGGACAGGGAGGTTACACTGAAGCTTTCTTT,CASSTGQGGYTEAFF
few,.,TRBJ1-5,TRBV19,17,TGTGCCAGTAGTACCGACCTTAGGGCCTCTAGCAATCAGCCCCAGCATTTT,CASSTDLRASSNQPQHF
.,.,TRBJ1-5,TRBV28,13,TGTGCCAGTCAAAATACCGGTTGGCAGCCCCAGCATTTT,CASQNTGWQPQHF
.,.,TRBJ2-7,TRBV6-5,13,TGTGCCAGCAGAGGCGGGGTCTCCTACGAGCAGTACTTC,CASRGGVSYEQYF
.,.,TRBJ1-2,TRBV9,16,TGTGCCAGCAGCGTAGGTATTGAGGGAGCAAACTATGGCTACACCTTC,CASSVGIEGANYGYTF
.,.,TRBJ2-1,TRBV18,13,TGTGCCAGCTCACCAGATTTGGACAGACCTGGGTTCTTC,CASSPDLDRPGFF
.,.,TRBJ1-2,TRBV30,14,TGTGCCTGGAGTGGAGGGGGTTCATCTACTGGCTACACCTTC,CAWSGGGSSTGYTF
.,.,TRBJ2-7,TRBV11-2,11,TGTGCCAGCAGCTTATATGACGAGCAGTACTTC,CASSLYDEQYF
.,TRBD1,TRBJ1-2,TRBV9,13,TGTGCCAGCAGCGTCACAGGGGGAGTTGGCTACACCTTC,CASSVTGGVGYTF
.,.,TRBJ2-6,TRBV4-2,16,TGTGCCAGCAGCCAATGGTCCGGGGCTGGGGCCAACGTCCTGACTTTC,CASSQWSGAGANVLTF
.,TRBD2,TRBJ2-1,TRBV30,16,TGTGCCTGGAGTGGAGCTAGCGGGAGCTCCTACAATGAGCAGTTCTTC,CAWSGASGSSYNEQFF
.,TRBD1,TRBJ2-1,TRBV4-3,16,TGCGCCAGCAGCCTAGGGGGCGGTGCCTCCTACAATGAGCAGTTCTTC,CASSLGGGASYNEQFF
.,.,TRBJ2-7,TRBV7-8,17,TGTGCCAGCAGCTTCCCCCCCGTGAAGTTTGATTCCTACGAGCAGTACTTC,CASSFPPVKFDSYEQYF
.,.,TRBJ1-2,TRBV28,15,TGTGCCAGCACTTTTGCCCTGAAATGGGGAAATGGCTACACCTTC,CASTFALKWGNGYTF
.,TRBD1,TRBJ1-2,TRBV5-5,14,TGTGCCAGCAGCTTGAACAGGGGCACCTATGGCTACACCTTC,CASSLNRGTYGYTF
once,.,TRBJ2-1,TRBV5-6,17,TGTGCCAGCAGCTTGTTGGGGCGGGGTAGCTCCTACAATGAGCAGTTCTTC,CASSLLGRGSSYNEQFF
once,.,TRBJ1-2,TRBV7-3,15,TGTGCCAGCAGCCCCGGCCACAGCGCTAACTATGGCTACACCTTC,CASSPGHSANYGYTF
.,.,TRBJ1-4,TRBV29-1,13,TGCAGCGTTGGTGGGGAGCACGTTGGAAAACTGTTTTTT,CSVGGEHVGKLFF
.,.,TRBJ2-7,TRBV4-1,15,TGCGCCAGCAGCCAAGGTCGGGGGCCAATCTACGAGCAGTACTTC,CASSQGRGPIYEQYF
.,TRBD2,TRBJ2-7,TRBV13,15,TGTGCCACCAAACGTGGACTAGCCCAAGGGGACGAGCAGTACTTC,CATKRGLAQGDEQYF
.,TRBD2,TRBJ2-7,TRBV15,17,TGTGCCACCAGCAGAGCCCCCGGGGCTAGCGGGCGTTACGAGCAGTACTTC,CATSRAPGASGRYEQYF